These T cell receptor beta chains were read from a single sample in a study of blood T cell repertoires in COVID-19. The protocol was immunoSEQ multiplex PCR, while the TCRdb copy is restricted to in-frame clones and leaves out a portion. The sample holds some 380,000 clones, around 87% seen once. What was sequenced was PBMCs or T cells enriched from blood (not recorded which). The receptor source for this set is a man between 25 and 39 years old who had recovered from COVID-19. Both conserved end residues are part of each CDR3. Fields, in order: CDR3 DNA, CDR3 protein, clone size, V gene, D gene, J gene. A D gene is named only where the DNA matches it firmly. Not all rows give a size; the values are once, few, many and, for expanded clones, a class.

cdr3_nt: TGTGCCATCAGTGAGCGGGGGGGCACTGAAGCTTTCTTT
cdr3_aa: CAISERGGTEAFF
clone_size: .
v_call: TRBV10-3
d_call: .
j_call: TRBJ1-1

cdr3_nt: TGTGCCAGCAGGACAAACACCATGAGCTCCTACAATGAGCAGTTCTTC
cdr3_aa: CASRTNTMSSYNEQFF
clone_size: .
v_call: TRBV25-1
d_call: .
j_call: TRBJ2-1

cdr3_nt: TGTGCCAGCAGTTACTTTGGGAGCTCCTATAATTCACCCCTCCACTTT
cdr3_aa: CASSYFGSSYNSPLHF
clone_size: .
v_call: TRBV6-5
d_call: .
j_call: TRBJ1-6

cdr3_nt: TGTGCCAGCAGCCTCACCGGGGGGAACACCGGGGAGCTGTTTTTT
cdr3_aa: CASSLTGGNTGELFF
clone_size: .
v_call: TRBV3-1/TRBV3-2
d_call: .
j_call: TRBJ2-2

cdr3_nt: TGTGCCAGCAGCCAGGTGGAACCAGTCGGGTTTCGTGGCTACACCTTC
cdr3_aa: CASSQVEPVGFRGYTF
clone_size: .
v_call: TRBV14
d_call: .
j_call: TRBJ1-2

cdr3_nt: TGCGCCAGCAGCCAAGTCCGGAGACAGGGTGATGCTTTCTTT
cdr3_aa: CASSQVRRQGDAFF
clone_size: .
v_call: TRBV4-1
d_call: TRBD1
j_call: TRBJ1-1

cdr3_nt: TGTGCCAGCAGCTTAGCGCCTTGCCAGGAAGAGTGTGGCTACACCTTC
cdr3_aa: CASSLAPCQEECGYTF
clone_size: .
v_call: TRBV7-9
d_call: .
j_call: TRBJ1-2

cdr3_nt: TGTGCCAGCAGCCAAGAGGACAGAAAGGGTTGGGAGACCCAGTACTTC
cdr3_aa: CASSQEDRKGWETQYF
clone_size: .
v_call: TRBV3-1/TRBV3-2
d_call: .
j_call: TRBJ2-5

cdr3_nt: TGCGCCAGCAGCCAAGATTCCCAGGGTGGGTTTGAGACCCAGTACTTC
cdr3_aa: CASSQDSQGGFETQYF
clone_size: once
v_call: TRBV4-3
d_call: .
j_call: TRBJ2-5

cdr3_nt: TGTGCCAGCAGTTCTCCAGGGGGCTACGAGCAGTACTTC
cdr3_aa: CASSSPGGYEQYF
clone_size: .
v_call: TRBV27
d_call: TRBD1
j_call: TRBJ2-7

cdr3_nt: TGTGCCAGCTCTTGGTCAGTGGACACTGAAGCTTTCTTT
cdr3_aa: CASSWSVDTEAFF
clone_size: .
v_call: TRBV2
d_call: .
j_call: TRBJ1-1

cdr3_nt: TGCGCCAGCAGCCAAGATTCGGTATCGGGCACTGAAGCTTTCTTT
cdr3_aa: CASSQDSVSGTEAFF
clone_size: .
v_call: TRBV4-3
d_call: .
j_call: TRBJ1-1

cdr3_nt: TGTGCCAGCAGCTTAGACAGGTGGAATCAGCCCCAGCATTTT
cdr3_aa: CASSLDRWNQPQHF
clone_size: .
v_call: TRBV7-8
d_call: .
j_call: TRBJ1-5

cdr3_nt: TGTGCCAGCAGCATCGGGTCCTACTCTGAAGCTTTCTTT
cdr3_aa: CASSIGSYSEAFF
clone_size: .
v_call: TRBV6-4
d_call: .
j_call: TRBJ1-1

cdr3_nt: TGTGCCAGCGAGGAACAGGGCAAAAACTACGAGCAGTACTTC
cdr3_aa: CASEEQGKNYEQYF
clone_size: .
v_call: TRBV5-4
d_call: .
j_call: TRBJ2-7

cdr3_nt: TGTGCCAGCAGTCCCGATATACCCGGGGGCTACACCTTC
cdr3_aa: CASSPDIPGGYTF
clone_size: .
v_call: TRBV7-9
d_call: .
j_call: TRBJ1-2